One sample yielded the 5 T cell receptor beta chains listed below, sequenced in a study of T-cell reconstitution after alpha-beta-depleted transplantation in children. Molecular barcoding with unique molecular identifiers was used for the TCRbeta library. TCRdb re-called the PCR reads through MiXCR, storing one row per CDR3 protein. The sample has some 350,000 distinct CDR3 sequences, 16% seen once; the top ten hold approximately 38%. Material: PBMCs, mostly from graft donor cells, obtained 360 days after TCRalphabeta/CD19-depleted stem cell transplant. The source is a male patient aged 2 to 9 who had a stem cell transplant for acute lymphoblastic leukemia, so the T cells may come from the graft donor.

This clonotype has a handful of counts. V usage is TRBV4-3 and J usage is TRBJ1-3; D unclear. V lost 4 bases, J lost 4 bases, and 8 bases lay in between. Per germline, CDR1 LGHNA and CDR2 YSLEER. This CDR3 region has 13 residues. CDR3 loop: CASSPGRGNTIYF. CDR3 nucleotides: TGCGCCAGCAGCCCTGGACGCGGAAACACCATATATTTT.

This clonotype was picked up a small number of times. The chain combines TRBV11-2 with TRBJ2-7; TRBD2 agrees at 7 bases. CDR1 and CDR2 from the germline V gene are SGHAT and FQNNGV. V lost 5 bases, J lost 3 bases, and 19 bases stayed unmatched. The CDR3 loop spans 18 amino acids. DNA for the CDR3: TGTGCCAGCAGCCCGAGCGGGGTTTGGGCTAGCAGGAACTACGAGCAGTACTTC. Translation gives CASSPSGVWASRNYEQYF.

This chain uses TRBV5-6 with TRBJ1-5; D not resolved. Trimming shortened V by 0 bases and J by 4 bases, and 8 bases separated the two germline ends. The CDR3 is 14 amino acids. Germline CDR1 is SGHDT and CDR2 is YYEEEE. The CDR3, as DNA: TGTGCCAGCAGCTTGGGGTCGACTAATCAGCCCCAGCATTTT. Translated, it gives CASSLGSTNQPQHF.

This clonotype is a singleton in its sample. The gene calls are TRBV30 and TRBJ1-2; perhaps TRBD1 as D (5 bases). V shed 4 bases and J shed 7 bases, with 16 bases lying between them. This CDR3 has 13 residues. Per germline, CDR1 GTSNPN and CDR2 SVGIG (reference sequence). CDR3 in DNA: TGTGCCTGGACCCCAGGGACCTTACGTGGCTACACCTTC. This translates into CAWTPGTLRGYTF.

The chain joins TRBV12-3 or TRBV12-4 to TRBJ1-6; no firm D call. This CDR3 is 14 amino acids long. V lost 5 bases to trimming and J lost 6 bases, with 11 bases between them. This CDR3 is CASSLSRSNSPLHF. The CDR3 DNA sequence: TGTGCCAGCAGTCTATCGAGGTCTAATTCACCCCTCCACTTT.